The sequence of this TCR beta chain was determined in a study of memory CD4+ T cells and cytomegalovirus serostatus (dated by TCRdb to about 2019). Background on the whole study: The cohort comprised around 35 healthy Belgian adults, 9 CMV seropositive and roughly 24 CMV seronegative. To replicate a published TCR-based CMV serostatus classifier, the researchers sequenced the CD4+ memory TCRbeta repertoires of a Belgian cohort whose cytomegalovirus serostatus was known. Overall results and qualifications from the work: Only CD4+CD45RO+ memory cells were sequenced, in contrast to the original study, in which naive and memory CD4+ and CD8+ populations were covered. Among the 150 to 200 previously reported CMV-associated TCRbeta sequences, some 69 showed up in the CD4+ memory repertoires, with each one found in between one and five individuals. Results were interpreted as suggesting that the CMV-associated TCR signature is largely present in the CD4+ memory repertoire. For CMV serostatus prediction, a median bootstrapped AUC of 0.95 was reached with the original framework, and a median bootstrapped AUC of roughly 0.92 was reached with a US-trained random forest. On the Belgian cohort, the classifier based on the original framework reached a median bootstrapped AUC of 0.95, with a 95% CI of 0.76-1.00.

V gives up 5 bases and J gives up 4 bases, and the segment between their germline ends measures 14 bases. Its CDR3 holds 14 amino acids, cysteine through phenylalanine. Left in the record is the CDR3 DNA by itself, 42 bases read in frame from the first base. Based on the germline V gene, the CDR1 and CDR2 sequences are SGHAT and FQNNGV. The Quick-DNA Microprep Kit was used to extract genomic DNA from the sorted cells. TCRbeta DNA was amplified with the immunoSEQ hsTCRbeta kit following the manufacturer's protocol. TCRbeta libraries were sequenced on an Illumina MiSeq instrument. The published analysis was carried out like this. After out-of-frame sequences were removed, 2 million to 2.5 million distinct TCRbeta sequences remained, averaging around 70,000 per individual. Each individual was scored by the count of roughly 160 previously reported CMV-associated TCRbeta sequences and the total productive distinct TCRbeta count. A beta-binomial model was reimplemented in Python, and random forests from scikit-learn, run with default parameters, were trained on data from the US cohort. On the Belgian cohort, classifier performance was reported as the median AUC, along with percentile confidence intervals, across 10,000 bootstrap iterations. TCRdb took over this immuneACCESS table, retaining in-frame rearrangements with V and J assigned. Such tables are incomplete; in checked studies, under half of the missing clones stem from an unresolved V gene, and the remainder is unexplained. The DNA gave D and trimming, while V, J and clone size come from that table. This sample holds around 84,000 clones; around 80% were observed only once. The top ten hold nearly 0.8% of the sample.

Single viable CD3+CD4+CD8-CD45RO+ cells were sorted as memory CD4+ T cells on a FACSAria II. CMV serostatus was assessed using a Roche Elecsys assay, by which serum IgG against CMV pp150, pp28, p38 and p52 was detected. Once the samples were thawed, total CD4+ T cells were enriched through positive selection using CD4 magnetic microbeads. The samples came from a different study that was designed specifically to examine the CD4+ T cell memory repertoire. Following standard operating procedures, peripheral blood mononuclear cells were isolated and cryopreserved, while serum was kept at -80 degrees C. Staining used CD3-PerCP (BW264/56), CD4-APC (RPA-T4), CD45RO-PE (UCHT1) and CD8-Pacific Orange (3B5) antibodies, with Sytox blue excluding non-viable cells. In regard to this clone: What this receptor recognizes is not known. Nothing much larger sits one base from this clone, and base qualities are not available.

The clonotype was recovered from an adult in good health and CMV-seronegative. Sequencing input: memory CD4+ T cells from blood. This sequence uses TRBV11-2 and TRBJ1-2; the D region possibly corresponds to TRBD1 (5 bases align). The sequenced DNA is TGTGCCAGCAGCCTACCGGGACGGAGCTATGGCTACACCTTC. Translation gives CASSLPGRSYGYTF.